This T cell receptor (beta chain) derives from a study of vaccination and CD4 T cells after COVID-19. Study at large: Stimuli were overlapping spike peptide pools of SARS-CoV-2 and three common cold coronaviruses (HCoV-NL63, HCoV-OC43, HCoV-229E).

Cultured CD4+ T-cell DNA underwent Oncomine TCR Beta short-read sequencing. Someone extracted genomic DNA from cultured CD4+ T cells. TCRdb independently ran MiXCR on the PCR reads; one entry per CDR3 protein. The sample lists approximately 10,000 distinct CDR3 sequences; about 57% were seen once. The germline V gene encodes CDR1 SGHTA and CDR2 FQGNSA. The length of the CDR3 is 15 residues. V was pared by 5 bases and J by 2 bases, with 13 bases between. General observations from the study: Vaccine-specific clones numbering 304 of 307 showed spike mono-reactivity in convalescent patients.

Notes on this clonotype: Its cognate antigen is unknown.

Described treatment: roughly nine-day PBMC culture with coronavirus spike peptide pools or control peptides (ViraFEST assay). TCRs were sequenced by ViraFEST after antigen-specific T cells had been expanded with peptide pools. The receptor was isolated from a human donor who had recovered from COVID-19. The chain combines TRBV7-2 with TRBJ1-5; D may be TRBD1 (6 bases). The sequencing input was CD4+ T cells from blood, cultured in vitro. The CDR3 loop is CASSPTGLGNQPQHF. Written as DNA, the CDR3 is TGTGCCAGCAGCCCTACAGGGTTGGGCAATCAGCCCCAGCATTTT.